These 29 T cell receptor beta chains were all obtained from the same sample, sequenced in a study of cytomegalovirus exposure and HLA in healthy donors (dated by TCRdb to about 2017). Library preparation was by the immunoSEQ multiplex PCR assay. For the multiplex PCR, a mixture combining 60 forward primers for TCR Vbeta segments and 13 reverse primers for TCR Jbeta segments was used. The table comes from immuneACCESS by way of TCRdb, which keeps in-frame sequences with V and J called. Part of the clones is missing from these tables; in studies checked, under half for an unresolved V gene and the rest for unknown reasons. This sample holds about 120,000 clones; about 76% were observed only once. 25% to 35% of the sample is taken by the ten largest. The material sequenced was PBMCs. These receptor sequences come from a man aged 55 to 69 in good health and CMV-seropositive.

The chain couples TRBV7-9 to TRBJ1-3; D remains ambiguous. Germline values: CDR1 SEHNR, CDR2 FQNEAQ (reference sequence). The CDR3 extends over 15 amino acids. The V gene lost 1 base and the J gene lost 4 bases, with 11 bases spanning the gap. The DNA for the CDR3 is TGTGCCAGCAGCTTAGACGGGAAACCGGGAAACACCATATATTTT. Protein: CASSLDGKPGNTIYF.

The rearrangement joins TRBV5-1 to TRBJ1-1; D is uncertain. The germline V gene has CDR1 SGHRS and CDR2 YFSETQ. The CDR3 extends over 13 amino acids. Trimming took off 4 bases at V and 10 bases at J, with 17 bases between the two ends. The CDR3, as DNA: TGCGCCAGCAGCCCCGGGTCCCCAGAAGGAGCTTTCTTT. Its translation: CASSPGSPEGAFF. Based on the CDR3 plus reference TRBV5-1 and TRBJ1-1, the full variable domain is KAGVTQTPRYLIKTRGQQVTLSCSPISGHRSVSWYQQTPGQGLQFLFEYFSETQRNKGNFPGRFSGRQFSNSRSEMNVSTLELGDSALYLCASSPGSPEGAFFGQGTRLTVV.

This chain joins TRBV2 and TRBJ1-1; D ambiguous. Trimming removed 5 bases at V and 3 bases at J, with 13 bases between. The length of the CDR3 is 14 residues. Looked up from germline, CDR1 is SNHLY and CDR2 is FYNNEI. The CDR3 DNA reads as TGTGCCAGCAGTTCCACGGGGAGGGACACTGAAGCTTTCTTT. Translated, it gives CASSSTGRDTEAFF.

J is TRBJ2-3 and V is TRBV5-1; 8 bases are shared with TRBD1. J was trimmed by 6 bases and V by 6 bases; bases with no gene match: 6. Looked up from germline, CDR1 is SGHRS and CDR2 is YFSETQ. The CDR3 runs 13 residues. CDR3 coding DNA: TGCGCCAGCACCAAGACAGGGGCGGATACGCAGTATTTT. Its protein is CASTKTGADTQYF.

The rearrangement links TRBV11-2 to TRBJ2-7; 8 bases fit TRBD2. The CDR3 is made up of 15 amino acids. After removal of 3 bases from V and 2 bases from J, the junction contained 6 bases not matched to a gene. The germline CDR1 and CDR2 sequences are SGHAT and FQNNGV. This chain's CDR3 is CASSFTSGGPYEQYF. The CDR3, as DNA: TGTGCCAGCAGCTTTACCAGCGGGGGCCCCTACGAGCAGTACTTC.

Written as DNA, the CDR3 is TGCGCCAGCAGTGAGAGGGGGCGCTTGGGTTTTCATGAAGCTTTCTTT. Protein sequence: CASSERGRLGFHEAFF. V and J are TRBV10-1 and TRBJ1-1, with 7 bases lining up with TRBD1. This CDR3 contains 16 residues. Germline lookup yields CDR1 WNHNN and CDR2 SYGVQD (reference sequence). Trimming removed 2 bases from V and 7 bases from J; junction bases left unmatched: 13.

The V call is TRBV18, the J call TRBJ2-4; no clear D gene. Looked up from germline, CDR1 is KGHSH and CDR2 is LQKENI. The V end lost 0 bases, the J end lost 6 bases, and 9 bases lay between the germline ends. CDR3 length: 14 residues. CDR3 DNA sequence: TGTGCCAGCTCACCACCACAACAGATAAACATTCAGTACTTC. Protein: CASSPPQQINIQYF.

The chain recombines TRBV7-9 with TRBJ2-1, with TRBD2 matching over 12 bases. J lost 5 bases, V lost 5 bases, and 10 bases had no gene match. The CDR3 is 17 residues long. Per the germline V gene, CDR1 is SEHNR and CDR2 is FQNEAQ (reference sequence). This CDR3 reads CASSLGLAGPSNNEQFF. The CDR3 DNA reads TGTGCCAGCAGCCTCGGACTAGCGGGGCCATCAAACAATGAGCAGTTCTTC.

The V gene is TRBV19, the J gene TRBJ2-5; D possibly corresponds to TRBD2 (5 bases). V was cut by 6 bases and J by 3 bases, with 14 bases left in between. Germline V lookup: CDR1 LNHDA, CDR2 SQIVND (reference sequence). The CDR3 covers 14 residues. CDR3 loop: CASRTTDGKETQYF. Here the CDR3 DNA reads TGTGCCAGTAGGACCACCGACGGGAAAGAGACCCAGTACTTC.

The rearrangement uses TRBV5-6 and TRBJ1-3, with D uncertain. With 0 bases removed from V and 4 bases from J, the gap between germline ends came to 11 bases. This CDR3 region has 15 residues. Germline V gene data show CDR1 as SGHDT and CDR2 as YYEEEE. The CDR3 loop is CASSLGTGPGNTIYF. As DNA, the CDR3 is TGTGCCAGCAGCTTGGGTACTGGGCCGGGAAACACCATATATTTT.

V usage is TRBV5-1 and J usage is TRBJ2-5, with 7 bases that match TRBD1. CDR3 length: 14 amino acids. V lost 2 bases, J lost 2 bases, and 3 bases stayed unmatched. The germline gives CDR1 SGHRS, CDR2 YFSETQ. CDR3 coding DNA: TGCGCCAGCAGCTTCTCAGGGGGACAAGAGACCCAGTACTTC. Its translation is CASSFSGGQETQYF.

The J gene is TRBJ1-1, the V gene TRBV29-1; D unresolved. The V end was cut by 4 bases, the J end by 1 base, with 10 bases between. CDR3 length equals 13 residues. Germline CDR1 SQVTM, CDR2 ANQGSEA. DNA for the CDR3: TGCAGCGTTGCCACACAGCCGAACACTGAAGCTTTCTTT. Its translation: CSVATQPNTEAFF.

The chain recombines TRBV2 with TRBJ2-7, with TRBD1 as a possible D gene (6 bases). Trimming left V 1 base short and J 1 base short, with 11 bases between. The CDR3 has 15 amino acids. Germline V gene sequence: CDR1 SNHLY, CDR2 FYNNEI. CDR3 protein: CASSEGGQGSYEQYF. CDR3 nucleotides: TGTGCCAGCAGTGAAGGGGGTCAGGGGTCCTACGAGCAGTACTTC.

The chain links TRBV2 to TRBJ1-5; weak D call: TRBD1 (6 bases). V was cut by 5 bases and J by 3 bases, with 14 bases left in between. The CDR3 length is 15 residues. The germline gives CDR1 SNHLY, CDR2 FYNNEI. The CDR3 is CASSRTVSFNQPQHF. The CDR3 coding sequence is TGTGCCAGCAGTAGGACAGTGAGCTTCAATCAGCCCCAGCATTTT.

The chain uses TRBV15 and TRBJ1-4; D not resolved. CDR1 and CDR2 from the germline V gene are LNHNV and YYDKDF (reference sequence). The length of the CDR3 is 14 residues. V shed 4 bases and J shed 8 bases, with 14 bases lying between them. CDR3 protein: CATSIRGSLEKLFF. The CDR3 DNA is TGTGCCACCAGCATACGTGGTAGTCTAGAAAAACTGTTTTTT.

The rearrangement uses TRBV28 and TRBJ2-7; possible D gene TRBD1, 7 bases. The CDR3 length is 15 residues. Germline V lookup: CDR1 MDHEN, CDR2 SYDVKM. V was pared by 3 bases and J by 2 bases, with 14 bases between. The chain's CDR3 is CASSLQQGGPYEQYF. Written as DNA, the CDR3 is TGTGCCAGCAGTTTGCAGCAGGGGGGTCCCTACGAGCAGTACTTC.

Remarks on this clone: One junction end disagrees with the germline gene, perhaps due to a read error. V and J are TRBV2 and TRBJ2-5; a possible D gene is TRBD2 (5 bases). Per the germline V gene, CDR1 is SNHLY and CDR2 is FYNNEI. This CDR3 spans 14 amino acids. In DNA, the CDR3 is TGTGCCAGCAGTGAAAGGGCTAGCCAAGAGGCCCAGTACTTC. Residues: CASSERASQEAQYF.

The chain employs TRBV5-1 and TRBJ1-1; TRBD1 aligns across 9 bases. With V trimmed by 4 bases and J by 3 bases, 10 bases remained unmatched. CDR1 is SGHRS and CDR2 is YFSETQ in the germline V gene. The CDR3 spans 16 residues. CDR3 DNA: TGCGCCAGCAGCGGAGGGACAGGGTGGGGTGACACTGAAGCTTTCTTT. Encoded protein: CASSGGTGWGDTEAFF.

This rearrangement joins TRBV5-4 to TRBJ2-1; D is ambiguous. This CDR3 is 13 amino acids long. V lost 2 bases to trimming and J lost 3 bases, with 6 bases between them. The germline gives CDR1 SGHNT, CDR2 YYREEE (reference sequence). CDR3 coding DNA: TGTGCCAGCAGCTTTACTGGCTACAATGAGCAGTTCTTC. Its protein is CASSFTGYNEQFF.

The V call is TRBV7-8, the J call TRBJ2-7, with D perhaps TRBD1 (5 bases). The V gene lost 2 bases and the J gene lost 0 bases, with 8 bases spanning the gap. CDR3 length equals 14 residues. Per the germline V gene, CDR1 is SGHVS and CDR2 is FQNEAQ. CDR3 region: CASSLKGYSYEQYF. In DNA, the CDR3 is TGTGCCAGCAGCTTAAAGGGGTACTCCTACGAGCAGTACTTC.

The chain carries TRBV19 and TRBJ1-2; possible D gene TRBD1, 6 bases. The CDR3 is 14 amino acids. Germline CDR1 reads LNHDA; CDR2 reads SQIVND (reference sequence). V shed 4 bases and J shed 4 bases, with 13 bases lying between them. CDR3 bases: TGTGCCAGTAGTAGAGGGAGGGACACCTATGGCTACACCTTC. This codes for CASSRGRDTYGYTF.

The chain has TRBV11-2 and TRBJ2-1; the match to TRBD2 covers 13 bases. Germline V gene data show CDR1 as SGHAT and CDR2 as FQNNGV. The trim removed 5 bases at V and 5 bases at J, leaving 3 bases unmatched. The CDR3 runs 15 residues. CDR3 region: CASSRTSGSNNEQFF. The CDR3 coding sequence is TGTGCCAGCAGCCGGACTAGCGGGAGTAACAATGAGCAGTTCTTC.

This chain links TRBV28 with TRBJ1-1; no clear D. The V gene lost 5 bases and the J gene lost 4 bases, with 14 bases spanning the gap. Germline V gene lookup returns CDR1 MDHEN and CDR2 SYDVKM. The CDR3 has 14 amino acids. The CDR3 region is CASSQATRGTEAFF. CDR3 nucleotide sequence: TGTGCCAGCAGTCAAGCGACACGGGGCACTGAAGCTTTCTTT.

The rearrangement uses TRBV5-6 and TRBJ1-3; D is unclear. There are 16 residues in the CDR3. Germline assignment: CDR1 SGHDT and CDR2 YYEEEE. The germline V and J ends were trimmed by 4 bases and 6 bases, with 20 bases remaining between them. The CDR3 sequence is CASSPTRSGRLNTIYF. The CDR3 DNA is TGTGCCAGCAGCCCAACCCGTTCGGGAAGACTAAACACCATATATTTT.

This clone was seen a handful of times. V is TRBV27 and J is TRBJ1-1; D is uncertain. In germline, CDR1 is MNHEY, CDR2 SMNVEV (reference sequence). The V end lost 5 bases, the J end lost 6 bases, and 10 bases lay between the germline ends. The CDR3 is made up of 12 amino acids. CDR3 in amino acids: CASSAGSAEAFF. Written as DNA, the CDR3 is TGTGCCAGCAGTGCCGGGTCAGCTGAAGCTTTCTTT.

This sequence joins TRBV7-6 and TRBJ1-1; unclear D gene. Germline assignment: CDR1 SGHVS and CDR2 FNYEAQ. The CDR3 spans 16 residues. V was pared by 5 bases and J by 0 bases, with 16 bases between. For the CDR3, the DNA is TGTGCCAGCAGCCGAGCCCGAGTGGGCGTGAACACTGAAGCTTTCTTT. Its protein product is CASSRARVGVNTEAFF.

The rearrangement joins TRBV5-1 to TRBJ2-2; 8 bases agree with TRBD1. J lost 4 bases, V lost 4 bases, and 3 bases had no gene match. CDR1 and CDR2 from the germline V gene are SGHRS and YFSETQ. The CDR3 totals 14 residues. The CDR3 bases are TGCGCCAGCAGCCCCGGACAGGGCACCGGGGAGCTGTTTTTT. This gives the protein CASSPGQGTGELFF.

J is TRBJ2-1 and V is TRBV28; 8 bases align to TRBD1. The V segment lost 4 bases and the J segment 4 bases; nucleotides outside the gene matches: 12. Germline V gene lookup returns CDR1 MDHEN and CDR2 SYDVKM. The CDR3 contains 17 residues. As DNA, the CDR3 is TGTGCCAGCAGTTCCCTAGGACAGGGCAGCGTATACAATGAGCAGTTCTTC. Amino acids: CASSSLGQGSVYNEQFF.

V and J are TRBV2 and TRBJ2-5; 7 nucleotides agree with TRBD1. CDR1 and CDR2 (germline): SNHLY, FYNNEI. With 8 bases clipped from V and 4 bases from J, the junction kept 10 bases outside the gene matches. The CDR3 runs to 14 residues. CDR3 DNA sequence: TGTGCCAGCCGGTCCAGGGGGTTTAGAGAGACCCAGTACTTC. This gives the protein CASRSRGFRETQYF.